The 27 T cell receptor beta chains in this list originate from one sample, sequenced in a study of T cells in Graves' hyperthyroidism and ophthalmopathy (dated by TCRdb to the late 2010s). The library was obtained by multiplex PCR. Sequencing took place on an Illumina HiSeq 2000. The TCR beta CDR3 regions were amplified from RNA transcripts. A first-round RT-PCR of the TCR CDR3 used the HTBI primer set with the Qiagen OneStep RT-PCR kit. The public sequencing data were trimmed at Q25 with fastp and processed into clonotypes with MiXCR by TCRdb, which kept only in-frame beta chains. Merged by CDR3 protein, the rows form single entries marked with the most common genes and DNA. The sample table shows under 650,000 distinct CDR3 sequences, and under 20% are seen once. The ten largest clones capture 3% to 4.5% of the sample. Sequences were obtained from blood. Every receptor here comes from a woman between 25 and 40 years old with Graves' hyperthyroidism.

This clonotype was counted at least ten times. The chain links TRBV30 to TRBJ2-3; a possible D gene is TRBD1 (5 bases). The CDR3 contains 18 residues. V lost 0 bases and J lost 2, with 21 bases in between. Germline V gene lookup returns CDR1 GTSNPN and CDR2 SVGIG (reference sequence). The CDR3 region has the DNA TGTGCCTGGAGTGTACTTTCAAGGGGTACAGGAATCACAGATACGCAGTATTTT. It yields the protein CAWSVLSRGTGITDTQYF.

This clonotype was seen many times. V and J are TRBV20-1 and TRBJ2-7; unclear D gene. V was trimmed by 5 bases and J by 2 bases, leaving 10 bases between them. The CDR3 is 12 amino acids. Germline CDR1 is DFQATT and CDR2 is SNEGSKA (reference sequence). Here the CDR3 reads CSAGLGTYEQYF. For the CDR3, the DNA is TGCAGTGCTGGGTTGGGCACCTACGAGCAGTACTTC.

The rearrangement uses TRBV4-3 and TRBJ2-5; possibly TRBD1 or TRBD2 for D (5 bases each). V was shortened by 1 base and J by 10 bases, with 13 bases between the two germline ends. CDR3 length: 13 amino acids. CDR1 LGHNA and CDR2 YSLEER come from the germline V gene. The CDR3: CASSQVPGALQYF. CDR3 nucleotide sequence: TGCGCCAGCAGCCAAGTTCCCGGGGCCCTCCAGTACTTC.

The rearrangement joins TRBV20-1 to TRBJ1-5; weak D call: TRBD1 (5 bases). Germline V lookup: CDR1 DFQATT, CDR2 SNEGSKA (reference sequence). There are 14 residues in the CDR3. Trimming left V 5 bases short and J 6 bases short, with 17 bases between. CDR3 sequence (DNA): TGCAGTGCTCCCCTAGGAGGGGCGGGTCAGCCCCAGCATTTT. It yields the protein CSAPLGGAGQPQHF.

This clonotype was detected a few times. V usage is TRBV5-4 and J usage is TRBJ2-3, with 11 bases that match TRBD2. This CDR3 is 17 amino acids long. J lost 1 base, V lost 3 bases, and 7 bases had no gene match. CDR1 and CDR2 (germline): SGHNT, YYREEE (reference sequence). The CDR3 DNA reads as TGTGCCAGCAGCTCGCGACTAGCGGGGCCCCGCACAGATACGCAGTATTTT. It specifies CASSSRLAGPRTDTQYF.

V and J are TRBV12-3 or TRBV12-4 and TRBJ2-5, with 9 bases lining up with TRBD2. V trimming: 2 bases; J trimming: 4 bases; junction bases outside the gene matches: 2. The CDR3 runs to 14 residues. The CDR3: CASSLLGLAETQYF. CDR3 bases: TGTGCCAGCAGTTTATTGGGACTAGCAGAGACCCAGTACTTC.

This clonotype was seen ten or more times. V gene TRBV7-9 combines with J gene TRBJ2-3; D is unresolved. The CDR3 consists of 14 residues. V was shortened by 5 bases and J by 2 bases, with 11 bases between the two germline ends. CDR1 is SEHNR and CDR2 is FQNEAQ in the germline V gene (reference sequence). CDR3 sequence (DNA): TGTGCCAGCAGCCCCATGACGGACACAGATACGCAGTATTTT. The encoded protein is CASSPMTDTDTQYF. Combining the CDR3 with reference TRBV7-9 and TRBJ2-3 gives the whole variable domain DTGVSQNPRHKITKRGQNVTFRCDPISEHNRLYWYRQTLGQGPEFLTYFQNEAQLEKSRLLSDRFSAERPKGSFSTLEIQRTEQGDSAMYLCASSPMTDTDTQYFGPGTRLTVL.

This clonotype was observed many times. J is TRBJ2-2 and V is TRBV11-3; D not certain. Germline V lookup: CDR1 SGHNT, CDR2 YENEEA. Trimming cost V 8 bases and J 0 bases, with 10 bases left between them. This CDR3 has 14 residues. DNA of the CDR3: TGTGCCAGCTCCGGACCGGCGAACACCGGGGAGCTGTTTTTT. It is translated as CASSGPANTGELFF.

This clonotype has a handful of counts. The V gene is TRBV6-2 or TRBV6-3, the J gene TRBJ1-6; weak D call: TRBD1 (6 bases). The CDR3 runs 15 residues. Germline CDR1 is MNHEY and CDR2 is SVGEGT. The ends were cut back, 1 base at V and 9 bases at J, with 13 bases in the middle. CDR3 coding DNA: TGTGCCAGCAGTTACTTGGGACATCTAACTTCACCCCTCCACTTT. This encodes CASSYLGHLTSPLHF.

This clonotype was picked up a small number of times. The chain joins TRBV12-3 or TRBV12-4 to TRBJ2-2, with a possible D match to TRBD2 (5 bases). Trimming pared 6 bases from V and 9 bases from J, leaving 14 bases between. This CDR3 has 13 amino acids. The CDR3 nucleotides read TGTGCCAGCAGAGGGCTAGAGGGCAGGGAGCTGTTTTTT. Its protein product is CASRGLEGRELFF.

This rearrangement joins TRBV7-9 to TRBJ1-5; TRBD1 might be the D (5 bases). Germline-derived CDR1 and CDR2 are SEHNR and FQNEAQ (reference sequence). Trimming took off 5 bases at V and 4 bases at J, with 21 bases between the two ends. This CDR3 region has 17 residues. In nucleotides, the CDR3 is TGTGCCAGCAGCGCCACTACATCGGGACTGGCTAATCAGCCCCAGCATTTT. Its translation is CASSATTSGLANQPQHF.

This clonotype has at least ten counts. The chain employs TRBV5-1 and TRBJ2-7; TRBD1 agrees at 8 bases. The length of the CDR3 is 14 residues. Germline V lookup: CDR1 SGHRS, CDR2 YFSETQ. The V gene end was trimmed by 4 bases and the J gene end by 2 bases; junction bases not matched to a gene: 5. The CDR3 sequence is CASSLDREAYEQYF. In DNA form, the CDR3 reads TGCGCCAGCAGCCTGGACAGGGAAGCCTACGAGCAGTACTTC.

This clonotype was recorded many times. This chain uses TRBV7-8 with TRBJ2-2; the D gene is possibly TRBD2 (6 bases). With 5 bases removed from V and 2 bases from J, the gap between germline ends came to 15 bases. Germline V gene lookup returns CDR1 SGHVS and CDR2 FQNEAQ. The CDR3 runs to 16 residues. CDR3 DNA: TGTGCCAGCAGCCCCCCCGGGACTCGAAACACCGGGGAGCTGTTTTTT. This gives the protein CASSPPGTRNTGELFF.

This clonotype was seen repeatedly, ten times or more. For the CDR3, the DNA is TGTGCCAGCAGTGACGACAGGGGTGGTACTGAAGCTTTCTTT. This sequence encodes CASSDDRGGTEAFF. This chain uses TRBV6-1 with TRBJ1-1; 8 bases are a match to TRBD1. The CDR3 has 14 residues. The V gene end was trimmed by 3 bases and the J gene end by 5 bases; junction bases not matched to a gene: 5. CDR1 and CDR2 (germline): MNHNS, SASEGT.

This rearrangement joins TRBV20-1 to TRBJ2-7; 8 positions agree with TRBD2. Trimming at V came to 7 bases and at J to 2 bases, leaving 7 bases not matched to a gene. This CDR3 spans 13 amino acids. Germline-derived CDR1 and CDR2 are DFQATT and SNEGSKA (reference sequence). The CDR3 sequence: CSGTGGGTYEQYF. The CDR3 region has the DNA TGCAGTGGCACGGGCGGGGGGACCTACGAGCAGTACTTC.

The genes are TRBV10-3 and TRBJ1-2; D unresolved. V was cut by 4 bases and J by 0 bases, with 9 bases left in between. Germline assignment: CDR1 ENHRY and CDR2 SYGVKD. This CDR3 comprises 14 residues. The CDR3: CAISVLPANYGYTF. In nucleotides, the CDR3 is TGTGCCATCAGTGTCCTTCCCGCTAACTATGGCTACACCTTC.

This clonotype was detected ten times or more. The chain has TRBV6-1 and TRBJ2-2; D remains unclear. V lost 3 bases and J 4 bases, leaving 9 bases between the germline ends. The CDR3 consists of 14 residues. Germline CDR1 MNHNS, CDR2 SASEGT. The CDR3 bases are TGTGCCAGCAGTGAGAGCAGGTTCACCGGGGAGCTGTTTTTT. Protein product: CASSESRFTGELFF.

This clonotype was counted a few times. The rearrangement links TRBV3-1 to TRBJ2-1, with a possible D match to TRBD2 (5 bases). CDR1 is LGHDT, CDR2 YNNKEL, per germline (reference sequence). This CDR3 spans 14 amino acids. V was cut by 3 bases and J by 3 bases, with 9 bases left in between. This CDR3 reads CASSHSSNYNEQFF. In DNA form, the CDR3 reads TGTGCCAGCAGCCACTCTAGCAACTACAATGAGCAGTTCTTC.

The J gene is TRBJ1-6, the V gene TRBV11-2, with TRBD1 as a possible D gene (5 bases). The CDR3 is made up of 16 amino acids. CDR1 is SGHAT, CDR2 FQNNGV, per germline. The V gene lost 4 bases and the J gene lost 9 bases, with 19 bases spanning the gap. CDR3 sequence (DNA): TGTGCCAGCAGCTCCGGGACGTCTATTTGGGGTTCACCCCTCCACTTT. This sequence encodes CASSSGTSIWGSPLHF.

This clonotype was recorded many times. The CDR3 nucleotides are TGTGCCAGCAGTCTCGGGAGCTCCAATCAGCCCCAGCATTTT. This translates into CASSLGSSNQPQHF. The chain uses TRBV28 and TRBJ1-5; D gene ambiguous. The V and J ends lost 5 bases and 3 bases respectively, with 11 bases between them. The CDR3 contains 14 residues. In germline, CDR1 is MDHEN, CDR2 SYDVKM.

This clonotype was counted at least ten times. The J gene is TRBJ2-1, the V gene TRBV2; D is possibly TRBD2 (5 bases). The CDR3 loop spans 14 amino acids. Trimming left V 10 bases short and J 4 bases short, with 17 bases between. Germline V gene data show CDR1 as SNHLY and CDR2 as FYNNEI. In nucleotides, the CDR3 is TGTGCCATCCCCGGGATTCCTCCTTACAATGAGCAGTTCTTC. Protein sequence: CAIPGIPPYNEQFF. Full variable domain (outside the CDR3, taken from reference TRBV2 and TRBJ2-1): EPEVTQTPSHQVTQMGQEVILRCVPISNHLYFYWYRQILGQKVEFLVSFYNNEISEKSEIFDDQFSVERPDGSNFTLKIRSTKLEDSAMYFCAIPGIPPYNEQFFGPGTRLTVL.

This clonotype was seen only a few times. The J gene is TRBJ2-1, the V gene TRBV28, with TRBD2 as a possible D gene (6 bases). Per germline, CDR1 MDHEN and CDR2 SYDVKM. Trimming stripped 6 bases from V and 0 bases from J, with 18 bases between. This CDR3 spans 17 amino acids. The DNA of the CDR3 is TGTGCCAGCAGCCTCCCCCGTACAGCGGGCTCCTACAATGAGCAGTTCTTC. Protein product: CASSLPRTAGSYNEQFF.

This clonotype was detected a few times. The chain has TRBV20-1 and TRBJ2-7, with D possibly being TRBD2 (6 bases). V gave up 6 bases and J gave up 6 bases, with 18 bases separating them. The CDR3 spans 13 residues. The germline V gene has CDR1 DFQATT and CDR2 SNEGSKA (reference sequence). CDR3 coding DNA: TGCAGTGCCGAACCGGGACTTCAGAGCGAGCAGTACTTC. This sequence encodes CSAEPGLQSEQYF.

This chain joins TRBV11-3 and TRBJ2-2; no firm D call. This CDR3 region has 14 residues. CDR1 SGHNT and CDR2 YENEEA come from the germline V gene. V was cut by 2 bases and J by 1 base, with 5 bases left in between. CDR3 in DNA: TGTGCCAGCAGCTTAACCCAGAACACCGGGGAGCTGTTTTTT. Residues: CASSLTQNTGELFF.

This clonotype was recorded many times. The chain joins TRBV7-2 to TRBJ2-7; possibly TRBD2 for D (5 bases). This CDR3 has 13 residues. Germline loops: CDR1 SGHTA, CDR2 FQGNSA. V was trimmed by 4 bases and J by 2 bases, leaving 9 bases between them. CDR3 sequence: CASSYGVAYEQYF. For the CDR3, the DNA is TGTGCCAGCAGCTACGGGGTGGCCTACGAGCAGTACTTC.

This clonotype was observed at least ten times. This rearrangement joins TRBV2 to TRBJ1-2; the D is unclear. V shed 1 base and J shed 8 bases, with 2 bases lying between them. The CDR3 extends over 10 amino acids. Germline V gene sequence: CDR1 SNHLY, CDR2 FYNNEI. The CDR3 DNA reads TGTGCCAGCAGTGAAGGCGGCTACACCTTC. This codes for CASSEGGYTF.

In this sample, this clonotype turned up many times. This CDR3 is CASSLPGQGSEQFF. CDR3 in DNA: TGTGCCAGCAGTTTACCGGGACAGGGGAGTGAGCAGTTCTTC. The chain uses TRBV28 and TRBJ2-1, with 10 bases that match TRBD1. The J segment lost 9 bases and the V segment lost 2 bases, leaving 4 bases of the junction unmatched. Germline V gene sequence: CDR1 MDHEN, CDR2 SYDVKM. The CDR3 spans 14 residues. Filled out from reference TRBV28 and TRBJ2-1, the complete variable domain reads DVKVTQSSRYLVKRTGEKVFLECVQDMDHENMFWYRQDPGLGLRLIYFSYDVKMKEKGDIPEGYSVSREKKERFSLILESASTNQTSMYLCASSLPGQGSEQFFGPGTRLTVL.